This T cell receptor beta chain was recorded in a study of HIV-infected patients and healthy controls. TCRdb reanalysed the 5' RACE reads using MiXCR and keeps one entry per CDR3 protein. The sample holds roughly 20,000 distinct CDR3 sequences, 15% to 20% seen once. This clonotype was seen a handful of times. The CDR3 covers 18 residues. Germline V gene lookup returns CDR1 LNHDA and CDR2 SQIVND (reference sequence). V lost 7 bases and J lost 0; bases outside the gene matches: 11. The material sequenced was CD8+ T cells from blood. The rearrangement joins TRBV19 to TRBJ2-2, with 10 bases that match TRBD1. The sequence came from a human donor in good health. CDR3: CASTLDRGSFANTGELFF. For the CDR3, the DNA is TGTGCCAGTACCCTGGACAGGGGGTCGTTCGCGAACACCGGGGAGCTGTTTTTT.